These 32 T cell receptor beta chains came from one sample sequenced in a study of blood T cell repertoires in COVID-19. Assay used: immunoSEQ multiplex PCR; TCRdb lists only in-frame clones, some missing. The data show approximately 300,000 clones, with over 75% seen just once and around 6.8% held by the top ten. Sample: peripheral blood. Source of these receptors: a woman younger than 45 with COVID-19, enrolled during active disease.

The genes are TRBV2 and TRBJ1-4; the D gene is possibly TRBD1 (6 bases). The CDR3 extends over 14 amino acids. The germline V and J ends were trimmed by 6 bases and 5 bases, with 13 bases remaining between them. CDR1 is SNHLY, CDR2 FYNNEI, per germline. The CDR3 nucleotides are TGTGCCAGCAGGTGGGACACCCTGAATGAAAAACTGTTTTTT. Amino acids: CASRWDTLNEKLFF.

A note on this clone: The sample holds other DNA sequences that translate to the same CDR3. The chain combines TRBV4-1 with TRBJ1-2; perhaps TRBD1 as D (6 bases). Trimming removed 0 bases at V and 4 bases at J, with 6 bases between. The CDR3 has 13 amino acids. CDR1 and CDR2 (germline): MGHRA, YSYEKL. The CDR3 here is CASSQEGAYGYTF. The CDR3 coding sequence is TGCGCCAGCAGCCAAGAGGGGGCCTATGGCTACACCTTC.

The CDR3 sequence is CASSGPISQGVANYGYTF. The CDR3 region has the DNA TGTGCCAGCAGTGGGCCGATCTCCCAGGGGGTCGCTAACTATGGCTACACCTTC. The rearrangement joins TRBV28 to TRBJ1-2, with TRBD1 matching over 7 bases. Looked up from germline, CDR1 is MDHEN and CDR2 is SYDVKM. The CDR3 is 18 amino acids. Trimming took 5 bases from V and 0 from J; bases not matched to a gene: 15.

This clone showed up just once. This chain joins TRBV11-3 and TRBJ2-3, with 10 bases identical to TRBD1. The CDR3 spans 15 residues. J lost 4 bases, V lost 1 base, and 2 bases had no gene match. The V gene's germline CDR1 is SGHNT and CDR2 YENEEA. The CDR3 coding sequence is TGTGCCAGCAGCTTAGGGGGACAGGGGTCAGATACGCAGTATTTT. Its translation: CASSLGGQGSDTQYF.

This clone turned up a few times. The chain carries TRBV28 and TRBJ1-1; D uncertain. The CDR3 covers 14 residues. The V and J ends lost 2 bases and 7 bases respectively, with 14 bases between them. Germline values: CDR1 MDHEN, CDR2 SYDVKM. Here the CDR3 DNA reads TGTGCCAGCAGTTTACCGGGGAAGGAGTATGAAGCTTTCTTT. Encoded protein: CASSLPGKEYEAFF.

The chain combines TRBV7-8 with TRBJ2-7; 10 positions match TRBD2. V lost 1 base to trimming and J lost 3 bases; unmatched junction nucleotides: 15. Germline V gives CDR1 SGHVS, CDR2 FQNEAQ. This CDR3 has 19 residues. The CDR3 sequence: CASSLGGGGSRTSGYEQYF. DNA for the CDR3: TGTGCCAGCAGCTTAGGAGGGGGGGGCTCGCGGACTAGCGGCTACGAGCAGTACTTC.

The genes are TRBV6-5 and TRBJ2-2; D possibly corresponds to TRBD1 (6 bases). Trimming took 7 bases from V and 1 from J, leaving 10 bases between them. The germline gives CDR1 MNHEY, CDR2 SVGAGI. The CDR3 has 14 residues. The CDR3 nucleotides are TGTGCCAGCAACCGAGGGGGGAACACCGGGGAGCTGTTTTTT. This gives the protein CASNRGGNTGELFF.

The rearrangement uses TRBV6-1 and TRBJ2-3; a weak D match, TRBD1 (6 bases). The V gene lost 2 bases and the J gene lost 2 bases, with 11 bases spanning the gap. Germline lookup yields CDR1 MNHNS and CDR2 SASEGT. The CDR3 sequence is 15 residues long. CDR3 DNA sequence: TGTGCCAGCAGTGAAAACGACAGGACCACAGATACGCAGTATTTT. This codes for CASSENDRTTDTQYF.

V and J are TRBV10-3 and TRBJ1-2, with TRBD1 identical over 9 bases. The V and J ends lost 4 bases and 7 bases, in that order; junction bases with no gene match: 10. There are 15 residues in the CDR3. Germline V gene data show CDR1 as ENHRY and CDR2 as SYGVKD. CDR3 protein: CAISGPGQGNPGYTF. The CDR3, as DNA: TGTGCCATCAGTGGACCGGGACAGGGAAATCCTGGCTACACCTTC.

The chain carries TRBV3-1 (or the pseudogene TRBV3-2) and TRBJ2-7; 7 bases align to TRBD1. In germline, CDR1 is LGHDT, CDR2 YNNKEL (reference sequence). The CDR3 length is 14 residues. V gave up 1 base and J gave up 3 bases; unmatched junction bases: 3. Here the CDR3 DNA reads TGTGCCAGCAGCCAAGGGACAGGCCACTACGAGCAGTACTTC. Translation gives CASSQGTGHYEQYF.

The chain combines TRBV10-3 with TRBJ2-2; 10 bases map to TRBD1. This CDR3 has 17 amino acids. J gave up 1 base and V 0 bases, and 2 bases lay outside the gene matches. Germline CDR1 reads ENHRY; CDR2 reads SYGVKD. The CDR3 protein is CAISESGTGVNTGELFF. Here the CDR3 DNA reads TGTGCCATCAGTGAGTCTGGGACAGGGGTGAACACCGGGGAGCTGTTTTTT.

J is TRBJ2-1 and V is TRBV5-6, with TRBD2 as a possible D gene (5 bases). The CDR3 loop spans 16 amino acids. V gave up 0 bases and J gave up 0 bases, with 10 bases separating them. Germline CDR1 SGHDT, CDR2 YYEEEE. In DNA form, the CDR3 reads TGTGCCAGCAGCTTGGTACCGGGATCCTCCTACAATGAGCAGTTCTTC. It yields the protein CASSLVPGSSYNEQFF.

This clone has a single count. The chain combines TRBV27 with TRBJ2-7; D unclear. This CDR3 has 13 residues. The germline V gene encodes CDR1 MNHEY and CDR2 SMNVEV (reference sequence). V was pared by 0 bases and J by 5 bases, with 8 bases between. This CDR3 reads CASSLSGLDEQYF. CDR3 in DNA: TGTGCCAGCAGTTTATCTGGCCTAGACGAGCAGTACTTC.

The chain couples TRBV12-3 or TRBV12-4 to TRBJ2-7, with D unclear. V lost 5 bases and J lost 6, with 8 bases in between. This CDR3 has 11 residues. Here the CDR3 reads CASSRRVEQYF. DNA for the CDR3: TGTGCCAGCAGTCGCCGGGTCGAGCAGTACTTC.

The CDR3 sequence is CASSPGQGNTEAFF. CDR3 coding DNA: TGTGCCAGCAGCCCAGGACAGGGGAACACTGAAGCTTTCTTT. The chain is built from TRBV3-1 (or the pseudogene TRBV3-2) and TRBJ1-1; 8 bases agree with TRBD1. Germline values: CDR1 LGHDT, CDR2 YNNKEL (reference sequence). The J segment lost 1 base and the V segment lost 4 bases, leaving 2 bases of the junction unmatched. The CDR3 sequence is 14 residues long.

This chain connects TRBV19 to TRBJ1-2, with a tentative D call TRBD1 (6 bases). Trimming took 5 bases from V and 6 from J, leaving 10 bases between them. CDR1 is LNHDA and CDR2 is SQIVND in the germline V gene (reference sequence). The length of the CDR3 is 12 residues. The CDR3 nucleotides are TGTGCCAGTAGTCGGAACAGGGATGGCTACACCTTC. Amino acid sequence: CASSRNRDGYTF.

CDR3 DNA sequence: TGTGCCATAACCTACCCCCCTAGCGGGAGAGGCCACGAGCAGTACTTC. It codes for CAITYPPSGRGHEQYF. The rearrangement uses TRBV2 and TRBJ2-7; 10 bases map to TRBD2. Trimming took 10 bases from V and 5 from J; bases not matched to a gene: 17. The germline V gene encodes CDR1 SNHLY and CDR2 FYNNEI. This CDR3 comprises 16 residues.

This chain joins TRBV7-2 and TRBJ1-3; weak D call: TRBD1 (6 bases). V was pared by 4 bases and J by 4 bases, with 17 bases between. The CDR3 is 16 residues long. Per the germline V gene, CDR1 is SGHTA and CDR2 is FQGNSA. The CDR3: CASSSRGGAGGNTIYF. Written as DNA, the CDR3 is TGTGCCAGCAGCTCCCGAGGGGGGGCCGGGGGAAACACCATATATTTT. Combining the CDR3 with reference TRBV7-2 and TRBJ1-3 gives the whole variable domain GAGVSQSPSNKVTEKGKDVELRCDPISGHTALYWYRQSLGQGLEFLIYFQGNSAPDKSGLPSDRFSAERTGGSVSTLTIQRTQQEDSAVYLCASSSRGGAGGNTIYFGEGSWLTVV.

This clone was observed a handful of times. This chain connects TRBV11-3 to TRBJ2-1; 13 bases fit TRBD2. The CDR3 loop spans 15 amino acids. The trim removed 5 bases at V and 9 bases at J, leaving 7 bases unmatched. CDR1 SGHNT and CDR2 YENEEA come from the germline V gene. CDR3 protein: CASSKRTSGSSEQFF. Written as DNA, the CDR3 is TGTGCCAGCAGCAAAAGGACTAGCGGGAGTAGTGAGCAGTTCTTC.

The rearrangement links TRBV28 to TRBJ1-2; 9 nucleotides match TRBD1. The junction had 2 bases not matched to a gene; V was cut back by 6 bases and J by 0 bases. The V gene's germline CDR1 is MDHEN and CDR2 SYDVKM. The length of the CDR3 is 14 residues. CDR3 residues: CASRRQGANYGYTF. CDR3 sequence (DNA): TGTGCCAGCAGACGACAGGGGGCTAACTATGGCTACACCTTC.

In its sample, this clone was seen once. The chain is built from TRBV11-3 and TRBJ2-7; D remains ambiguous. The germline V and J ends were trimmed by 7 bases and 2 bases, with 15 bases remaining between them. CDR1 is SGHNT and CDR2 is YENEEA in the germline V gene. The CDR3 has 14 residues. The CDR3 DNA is TGTGCCAGCACCTCACCCCAGTTAACCTACGAGCAGTACTTC. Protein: CASTSPQLTYEQYF.

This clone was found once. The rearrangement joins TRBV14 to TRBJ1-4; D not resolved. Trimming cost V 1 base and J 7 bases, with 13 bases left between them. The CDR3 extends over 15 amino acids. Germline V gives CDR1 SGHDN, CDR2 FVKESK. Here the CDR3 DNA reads TGTGCCAGCAGCCAAGTCACGGAGTTCAGTGAAAAACTGTTTTTT. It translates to CASSQVTEFSEKLFF.

The CDR3 loop is CASSPPRDSYNEQFF. The CDR3 DNA is TGCGCCAGCAGCCCGCCTAGGGACAGCTACAATGAGCAGTTCTTC. V gene TRBV5-1 combines with J gene TRBJ2-1; 7 bases are a match to TRBD1. V trimming: 4 bases; J trimming: 3 bases; junction bases outside the gene matches: 7. Germline values: CDR1 SGHRS, CDR2 YFSETQ. The CDR3 totals 15 residues.

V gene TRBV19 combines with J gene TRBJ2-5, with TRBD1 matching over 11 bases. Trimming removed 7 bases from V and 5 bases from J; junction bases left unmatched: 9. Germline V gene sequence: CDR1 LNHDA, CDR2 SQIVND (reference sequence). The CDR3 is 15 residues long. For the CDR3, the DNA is TGTGCCAGTAAAACCGGGACAGGGGGTTTTGAGACCCAGTACTTC. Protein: CASKTGTGGFETQYF.

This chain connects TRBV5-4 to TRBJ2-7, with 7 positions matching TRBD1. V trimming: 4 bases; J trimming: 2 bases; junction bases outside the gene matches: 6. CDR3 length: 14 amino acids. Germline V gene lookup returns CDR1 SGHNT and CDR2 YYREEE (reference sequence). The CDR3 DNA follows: TGTGCCAGCAGCCGGGACAGTCCTACCTACGAGCAGTACTTC. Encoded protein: CASSRDSPTYEQYF. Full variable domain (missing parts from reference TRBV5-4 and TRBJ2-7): ETGVTQSPTHLIKTRGQQVTLRCSSQSGHNTVSWYQQALGQGPQFIFQYYREEENGRGNFPPRFSGLQFPNYSSELNVNALELDDSALYLCASSRDSPTYEQYFGPGTRLTVT.

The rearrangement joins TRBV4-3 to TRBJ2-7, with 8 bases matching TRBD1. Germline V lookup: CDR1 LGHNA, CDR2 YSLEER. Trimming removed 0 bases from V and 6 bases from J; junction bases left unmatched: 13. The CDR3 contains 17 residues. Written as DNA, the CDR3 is TGCGCCAGCAGCCAAGATCCGACGGGACAGGACCCCTCCGAGCAGTACTTC. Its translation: CASSQDPTGQDPSEQYF.

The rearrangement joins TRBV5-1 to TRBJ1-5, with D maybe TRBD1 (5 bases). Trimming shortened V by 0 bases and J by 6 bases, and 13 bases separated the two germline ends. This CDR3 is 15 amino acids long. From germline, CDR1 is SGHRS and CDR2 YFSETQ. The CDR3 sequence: CASSLVPGNGQPQHF. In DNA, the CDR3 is TGCGCCAGCAGCTTGGTTCCAGGGAACGGTCAGCCCCAGCATTTT.

The CDR3 nucleotides read TGCGCCAGCAGCCATATAGCGGGAGAGGGCAATGAGCAGTTCTTC. Protein: CASSHIAGEGNEQFF. The V call is TRBV4-3, the J call TRBJ2-1; TRBD2 aligns across 9 bases. The CDR3 loop spans 15 amino acids. The germline V gene encodes CDR1 LGHNA and CDR2 YSLEER. V dropped 3 bases and J dropped 6; count of bases not matched to a gene: 6.

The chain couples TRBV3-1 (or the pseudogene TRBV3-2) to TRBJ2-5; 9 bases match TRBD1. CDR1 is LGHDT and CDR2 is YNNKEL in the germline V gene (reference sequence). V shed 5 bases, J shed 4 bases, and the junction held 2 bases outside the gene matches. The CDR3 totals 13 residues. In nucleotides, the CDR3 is TGTGCCAGCAGCACAGGGGGCGTAGAGACCCAGTACTTC. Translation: CASSTGGVETQYF.

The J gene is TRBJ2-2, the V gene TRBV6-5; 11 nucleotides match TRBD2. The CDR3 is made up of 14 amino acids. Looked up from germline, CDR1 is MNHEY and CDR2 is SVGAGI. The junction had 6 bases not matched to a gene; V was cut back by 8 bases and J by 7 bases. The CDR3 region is CASRASGRIGELFF. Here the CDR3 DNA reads TGTGCCAGCCGCGCTAGCGGGAGGATCGGGGAGCTGTTTTTT.

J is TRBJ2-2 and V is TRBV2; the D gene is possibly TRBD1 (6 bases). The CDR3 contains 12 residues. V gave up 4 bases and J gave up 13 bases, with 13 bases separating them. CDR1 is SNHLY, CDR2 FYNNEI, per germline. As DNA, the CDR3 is TGTGCCAGCAGTGGGACAGACCCGCGGCTGTTTTTT. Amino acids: CASSGTDPRLFF.

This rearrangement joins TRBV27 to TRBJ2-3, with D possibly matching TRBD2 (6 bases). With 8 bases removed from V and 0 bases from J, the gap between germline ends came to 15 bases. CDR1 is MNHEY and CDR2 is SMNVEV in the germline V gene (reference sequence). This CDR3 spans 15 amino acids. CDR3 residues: CASGTRGSSTDTQYF. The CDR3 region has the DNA TGTGCCAGCGGGACTCGGGGGTCTAGCACAGATACGCAGTATTTT.